Sequencing of this TCR beta chain was carried out in a study of CXCR3-negative and CXCR3-positive naive CD8 T cells. Study-wide results and caveats: Comparison of naive cells showed more hydrophobic TRB CDR3s in CXCR3-positive than in CXCR3-negative naive cells. From TRB CDR3 properties, TCR strength was inferred; surface CD5 did not differ between naive subsets. Both naive subsets showed comparably high diversity, and memory CD8+ cells showed much lower diversity.

For this clonotype: Antigen specificity is unknown.

CDR1 and CDR2 (germline): SEHNR, FQNEAQ (reference sequence). CDR3 size: 16 residues. Triplicate sorts of around 300,000 cells per CD8+ subset. Naive CD8+ T lymphocytes were specified as CD45RO-CCR7+CD27+CD95-. The authors made the TRB cDNA libraries by 5' RACE using UMI labels. TCRdb re-called the 5' RACE reads and catalogs CDR3 proteins one per entry, DNA excluded. This listing includes 150,000 to 180,000 distinct CDR3 sequences. The chain joins TRBV7-9 to TRBJ1-6; the D gene TCRdb calls, TRBD1, cannot be checked with no DNA. The clonotype comes from a human donor in good health. Some clones in this sample may be carry-over from other donors' samples. Sequences were obtained from naive CXCR3+ CD8+ T cells from blood. Specified subset: CD45RO-CCR7+CD27+CD95- naive CD8+ T cells expressing CXCR3 (TNR3+). The CDR3 is CASSFNRDSLVSPLHF.